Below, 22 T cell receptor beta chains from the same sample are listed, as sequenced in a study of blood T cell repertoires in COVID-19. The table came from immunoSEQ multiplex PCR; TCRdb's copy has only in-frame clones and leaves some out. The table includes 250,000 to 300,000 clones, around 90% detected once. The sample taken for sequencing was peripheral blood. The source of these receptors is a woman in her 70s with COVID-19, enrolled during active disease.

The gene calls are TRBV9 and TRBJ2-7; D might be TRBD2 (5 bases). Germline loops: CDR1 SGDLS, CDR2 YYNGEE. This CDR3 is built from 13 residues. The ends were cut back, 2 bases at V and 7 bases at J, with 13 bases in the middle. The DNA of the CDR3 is TGTGCCAGCAGCGTCGATTTGGGGAGAGAGCAGTACTTC. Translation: CASSVDLGREQYF.

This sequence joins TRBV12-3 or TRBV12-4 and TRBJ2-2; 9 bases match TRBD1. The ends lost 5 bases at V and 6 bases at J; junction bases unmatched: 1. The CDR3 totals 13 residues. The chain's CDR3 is CASSRQGAGELFF. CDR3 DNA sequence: TGTGCCAGCAGTAGACAGGGGGCCGGGGAGCTGTTTTTT.

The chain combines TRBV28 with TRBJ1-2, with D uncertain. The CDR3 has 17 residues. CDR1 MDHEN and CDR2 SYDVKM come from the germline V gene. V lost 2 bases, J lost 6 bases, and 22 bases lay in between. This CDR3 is CASSLRFGSGRQNGYTF. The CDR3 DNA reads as TGTGCCAGCAGTTTAAGGTTCGGATCCGGCAGGCAAAATGGCTACACCTTC.

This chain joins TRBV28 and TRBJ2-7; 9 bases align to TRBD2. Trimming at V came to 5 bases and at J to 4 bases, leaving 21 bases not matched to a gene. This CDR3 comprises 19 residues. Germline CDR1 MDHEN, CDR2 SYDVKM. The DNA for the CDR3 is TGTGCCAGCAGTGATGGACTAGCGTTTGAAGGTTTGTCGACGTACGAGCAGTACTTC. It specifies CASSDGLAFEGLSTYEQYF.

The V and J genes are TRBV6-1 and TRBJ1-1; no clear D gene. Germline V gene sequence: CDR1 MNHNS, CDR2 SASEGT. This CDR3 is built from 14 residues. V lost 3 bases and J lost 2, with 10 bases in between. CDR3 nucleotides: TGTGCCAGCAGTGACGCGGGGATCAACACTGAAGCTTTCTTT. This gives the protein CASSDAGINTEAFF.

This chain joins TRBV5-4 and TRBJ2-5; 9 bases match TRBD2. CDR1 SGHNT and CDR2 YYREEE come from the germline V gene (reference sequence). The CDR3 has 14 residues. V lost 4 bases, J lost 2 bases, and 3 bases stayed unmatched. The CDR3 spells CASSPTSGQETQYF. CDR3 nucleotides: TGTGCCAGCAGCCCGACTAGCGGACAAGAGACCCAGTACTTC.

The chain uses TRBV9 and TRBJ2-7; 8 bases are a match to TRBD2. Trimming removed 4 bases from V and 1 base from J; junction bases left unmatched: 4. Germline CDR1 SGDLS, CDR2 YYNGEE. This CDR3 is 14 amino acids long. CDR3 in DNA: TGTGCCAGCAGCACTAGCGGTCGGTCCTACGAGCAGTACTTC. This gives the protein CASSTSGRSYEQYF. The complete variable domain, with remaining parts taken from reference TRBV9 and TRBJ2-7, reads DSGVTQTPKHLITATGQRVTLRCSPRSGDLSVYWYQQSLDQGLQFLIQYYNGEERAKGNILERFSAQQFPDLHSELNLSSLELGDSALYFCASSTSGRSYEQYFGPGTRLTVT.

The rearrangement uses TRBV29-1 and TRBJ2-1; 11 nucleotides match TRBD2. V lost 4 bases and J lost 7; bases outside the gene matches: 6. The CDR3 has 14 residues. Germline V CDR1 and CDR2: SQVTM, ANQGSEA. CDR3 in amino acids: CSVVLASGGNEQFF. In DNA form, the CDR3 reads TGCAGCGTTGTGTTGGCTAGCGGGGGGAATGAGCAGTTCTTC.

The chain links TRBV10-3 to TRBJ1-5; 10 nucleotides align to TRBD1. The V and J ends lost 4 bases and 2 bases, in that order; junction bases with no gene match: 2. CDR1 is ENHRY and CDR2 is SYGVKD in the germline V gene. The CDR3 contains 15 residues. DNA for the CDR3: TGTGCCATCAGTGGGGACAGGGGAGGCAATCAGCCCCAGCATTTT. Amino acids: CAISGDRGGNQPQHF.

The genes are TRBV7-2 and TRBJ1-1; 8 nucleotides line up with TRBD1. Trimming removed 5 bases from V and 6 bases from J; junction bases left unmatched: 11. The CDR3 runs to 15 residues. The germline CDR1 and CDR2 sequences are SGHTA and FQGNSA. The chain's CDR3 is CASSRRQGPYAEAFF. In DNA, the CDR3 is TGTGCCAGCAGCCGTCGACAGGGGCCTTATGCTGAAGCTTTCTTT.

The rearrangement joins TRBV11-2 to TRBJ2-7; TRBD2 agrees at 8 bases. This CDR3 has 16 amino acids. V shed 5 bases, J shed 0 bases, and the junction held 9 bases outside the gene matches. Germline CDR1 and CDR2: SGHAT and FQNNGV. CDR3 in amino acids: CASSSGLASSSYEQYF. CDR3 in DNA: TGTGCCAGCAGCAGCGGACTAGCCTCAAGCTCCTACGAGCAGTACTTC.

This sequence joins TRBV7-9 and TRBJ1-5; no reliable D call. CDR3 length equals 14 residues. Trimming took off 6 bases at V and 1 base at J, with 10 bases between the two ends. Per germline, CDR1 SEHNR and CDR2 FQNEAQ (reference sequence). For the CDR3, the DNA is TGTGCCAGCAGTGGAGTTGGGAGCAATCAGCCCCAGCATTTT. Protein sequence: CASSGVGSNQPQHF.

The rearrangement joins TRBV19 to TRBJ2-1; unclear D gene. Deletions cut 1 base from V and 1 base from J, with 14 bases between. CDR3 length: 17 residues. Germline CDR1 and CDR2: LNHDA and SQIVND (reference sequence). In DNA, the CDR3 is TGTGCCAGTAGTATAGGACTGAAAGGTGGGTCCTACAATGAGCAGTTCTTC. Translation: CASSIGLKGGSYNEQFF.

The CDR3 reads CASSLRSGRADTQYF. Written as DNA, the CDR3 is TGTGCCAGCAGTTTACGAAGCGGGAGAGCAGATACGCAGTATTTT. The chain recombines TRBV27 with TRBJ2-3; TRBD2 aligns across 8 bases. CDR3 size: 15 residues. J was trimmed by 4 bases and V by 2 bases; bases with no gene match: 5. CDR1 is MNHEY and CDR2 is SMNVEV in the germline V gene (reference sequence).

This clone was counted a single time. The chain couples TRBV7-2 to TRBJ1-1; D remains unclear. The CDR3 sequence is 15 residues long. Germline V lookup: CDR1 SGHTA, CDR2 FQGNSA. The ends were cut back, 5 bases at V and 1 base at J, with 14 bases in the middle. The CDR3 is CASSPTLVENTEAFF. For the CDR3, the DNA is TGTGCCAGCAGCCCAACCCTTGTAGAGAACACTGAAGCTTTCTTT.

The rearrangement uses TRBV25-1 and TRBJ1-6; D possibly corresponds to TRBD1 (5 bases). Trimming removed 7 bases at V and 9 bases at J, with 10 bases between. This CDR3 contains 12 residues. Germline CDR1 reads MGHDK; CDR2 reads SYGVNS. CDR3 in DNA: TGTGCCAGCACCATCGGGGGTTCACCCCTCCACTTT. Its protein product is CASTIGGSPLHF.

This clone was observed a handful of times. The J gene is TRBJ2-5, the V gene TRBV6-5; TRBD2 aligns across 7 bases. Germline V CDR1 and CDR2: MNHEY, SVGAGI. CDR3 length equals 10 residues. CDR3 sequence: CGGGQETQYF. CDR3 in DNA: TGTGGCGGGGGACAAGAGACCCAGTACTTC.

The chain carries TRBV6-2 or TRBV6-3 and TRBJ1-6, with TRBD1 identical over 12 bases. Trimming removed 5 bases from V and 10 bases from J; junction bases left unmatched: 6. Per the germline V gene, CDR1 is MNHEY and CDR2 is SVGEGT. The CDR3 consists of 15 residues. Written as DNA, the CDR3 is TGTGCCAGCAGTCACCGGGACAGGGGGCGATCACCCCTCCACTTT. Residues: CASSHRDRGRSPLHF.

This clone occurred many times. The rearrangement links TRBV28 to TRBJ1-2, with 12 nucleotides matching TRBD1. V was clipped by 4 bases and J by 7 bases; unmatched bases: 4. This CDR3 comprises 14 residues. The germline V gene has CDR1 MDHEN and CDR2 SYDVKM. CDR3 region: CASSSGQGAGGYTF. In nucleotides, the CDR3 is TGTGCCAGCAGTTCGGGACAGGGGGCGGGTGGCTACACCTTC.

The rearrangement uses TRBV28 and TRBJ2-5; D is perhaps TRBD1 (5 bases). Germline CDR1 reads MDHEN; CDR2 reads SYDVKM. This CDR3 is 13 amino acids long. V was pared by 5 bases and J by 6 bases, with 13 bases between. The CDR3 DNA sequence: TGTGCCAGCAGTGGAGCAGGGAAGAAGACCCAGTACTTC. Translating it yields CASSGAGKKTQYF.

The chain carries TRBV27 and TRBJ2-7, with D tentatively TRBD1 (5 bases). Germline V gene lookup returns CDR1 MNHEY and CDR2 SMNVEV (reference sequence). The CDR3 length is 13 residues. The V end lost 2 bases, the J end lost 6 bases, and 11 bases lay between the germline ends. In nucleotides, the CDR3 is TGTGCCAGCAGTTTAATGCAGGGCGGCGAGCAGTACTTC. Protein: CASSLMQGGEQYF.

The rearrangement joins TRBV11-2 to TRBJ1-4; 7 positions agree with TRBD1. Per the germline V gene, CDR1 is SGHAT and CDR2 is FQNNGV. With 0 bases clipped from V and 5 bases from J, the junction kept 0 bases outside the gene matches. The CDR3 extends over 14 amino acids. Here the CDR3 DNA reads TGTGCCAGCAGCTTAGACAGGGGGAATGAAAAACTGTTTTTT. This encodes CASSLDRGNEKLFF.